The 15 T cell receptor beta chains in this list originate from one sample, sequenced in a study of CD8 T cells in ankylosing spondylitis. These receptors have no known antigen. General study results and limits: A motif of 7 to 9 highly homologous TCR beta variants was seen as apparently characteristic of ankylosing spondylitis blood.

TCRdb redid the calling of the 5' RACE reads with MiXCR, one entry per CDR3 protein. The table shows a few hundred thousand distinct CDR3 sequences, with 6.5% to 10% occurring only once. The specimen sequenced was blood, either unsorted or a sorted T cell fraction (not recorded which). The receptors were gathered from a male donor with ankylosing spondylitis.

This clonotype has more than one count but fewer than ten. This rearrangement joins TRBV7-9 to TRBJ2-7, with D perhaps assigned TRBD1 or TRBD2 (5 bases each). Between the trimmed V and J ends, which lost 5 bases and 6 bases, there was a span of 17 bases. CDR1 and CDR2 (germline): SEHNR, FQNEAQ (reference sequence). The CDR3 contains 14 residues. CDR3 protein: CASSLAFEGREQYF. CDR3 bases: TGTGCCAGCAGCCTGGCTTTTGAGGGGCGCGAGCAGTACTTC.

A few counts support this clonotype. V gene TRBV6-5 combines with J gene TRBJ2-5; TRBD2 matches at 7 bases. This CDR3 contains 15 residues. The junction had 10 bases not matched to a gene; V was cut back by 4 bases and J by 5 bases. Germline V gene lookup returns CDR1 MNHEY and CDR2 SVGAGI. The CDR3 DNA reads as TGTGCCAGCAGTTTCGACATCCACGGGGGGGAGACCCAGTACTTC. Translated: CASSFDIHGGETQYF.

V usage is TRBV7-2 and J usage is TRBJ2-2; the D gene is possibly TRBD2 (5 bases). V was cut by 3 bases and J by 0 bases, with 11 bases left in between. The CDR3 extends over 16 amino acids. The germline CDR1 and CDR2 sequences are SGHTA and FQGNSA. The CDR3 DNA reads as TGTGCCAGCAGCTTGTCCGGAGGCGCGAACACCGGGGAGCTGTTTTTT. Protein sequence: CASSLSGGANTGELFF.

This clonotype has a handful of counts. The chain is built from TRBV6-1 and TRBJ2-5; no firm D call. Deletions cut 6 bases from V and 5 bases from J, with 19 bases between. There are 15 residues in the CDR3. From germline, CDR1 is MNHNS and CDR2 SASEGT. Written as DNA, the CDR3 is TGTGCCAGCAGGAACGGTGGATTCCCAAGGGAGACCCAGTACTTC. Its protein product is CASRNGGFPRETQYF.

This clonotype was found a few times. The chain links TRBV5-1 to TRBJ2-2; D might be TRBD2 (6 bases). Trimming left V 4 bases short and J 4 bases short, with 20 bases between. The CDR3 is 17 residues long. Germline V gives CDR1 SGHRS, CDR2 YFSETQ. CDR3 loop: CASSELGGGPTTGELFF. In DNA form, the CDR3 reads TGCGCCAGCAGCGAGCTTGGGGGAGGCCCAACCACCGGGGAGCTGTTTTTT.

This clonotype has at least ten counts. The rearrangement joins TRBV10-3 to TRBJ2-1; tentative D call: TRBD1 (6 bases). Per germline, CDR1 ENHRY and CDR2 SYGVKD. The CDR3 is made up of 14 amino acids. Trimming removed 8 bases at V and 4 bases at J, with 15 bases between. CDR3 in amino acids: CAISNRDGYNEQFF. The CDR3 region has the DNA TGTGCCATCTCGAACAGGGACGGATACAATGAGCAGTTCTTC.

A few counts support this clonotype. V gene TRBV20-1 combines with J gene TRBJ2-7; 10 bases match TRBD1. The CDR3 spans 14 residues. Trimming took 6 bases from V and 5 from J; bases not matched to a gene: 10. CDR1 is DFQATT, CDR2 SNEGSKA, per germline (reference sequence). The CDR3 spells CSATGTGVFDEQYF. The CDR3 DNA follows: TGCAGTGCAACCGGGACAGGGGTTTTCGACGAGCAGTACTTC.

In this sample, this clonotype turned up a few times. V is TRBV27 and J is TRBJ2-2; the match to TRBD1 covers 7 bases. Losses at the gene ends were 0 bases for V and 5 bases for J; bases not matched to a gene: 3. CDR3 size: 15 residues. Germline V gene sequence: CDR1 MNHEY, CDR2 SMNVEV (reference sequence). This CDR3 is CASSLSSTGTGELFF. In DNA form, the CDR3 reads TGTGCCAGCAGTTTATCCTCGACAGGGACCGGGGAGCTGTTTTTT.

The chain joins TRBV27 to TRBJ2-1; 10 bases match TRBD1. Per germline, CDR1 MNHEY and CDR2 SMNVEV (reference sequence). This CDR3 contains 17 residues. Trimming took 2 bases from V and 8 from J; bases not matched to a gene: 12. The CDR3 is CASSLGIRDRGLDEQFF. The CDR3 DNA follows: TGTGCCAGCAGTTTAGGGATCCGGGACAGGGGCTTGGATGAGCAGTTCTTC.

The chain is built from TRBV7-9 and TRBJ2-1; 7 nucleotides match TRBD2. Germline CDR1 and CDR2: SEHNR and FQNEAQ (reference sequence). The CDR3 extends over 16 amino acids. V was clipped by 4 bases and J by 4 bases; unmatched bases: 10. CDR3: CASSSRIEGLYNEQFF. CDR3 bases: TGTGCCAGCAGCTCCCGGATAGAGGGACTATACAATGAGCAGTTCTTC.

The chain carries TRBV3-1 and TRBJ1-2, with unresolved D. The CDR3 consists of 13 residues. Between the trimmed V and J ends, which lost 8 bases and 3 bases, there was a span of 13 bases. CDR1 and CDR2 (germline): LGHDT, YNNKEL (reference sequence). CDR3: CASRHGSYYGYTF. The CDR3 DNA reads TGTGCCAGCCGACACGGATCCTACTATGGCTACACCTTC.

This clonotype was seen a handful of times. This chain joins TRBV20-1 and TRBJ2-5; 9 bases fit TRBD1. Germline loops: CDR1 DFQATT, CDR2 SNEGSKA (reference sequence). This CDR3 has 14 amino acids. J lost 7 bases, V lost 6 bases, and 12 bases had no gene match. The CDR3 sequence: CSADYRGLGGTQYF. CDR3 nucleotides: TGCAGTGCCGATTACAGGGGGCTAGGGGGGACCCAGTACTTC.

V usage is TRBV7-2 and J usage is TRBJ2-5, with no clear D. From germline, CDR1 is SGHTA and CDR2 FQGNSA. Trimming took off 1 base at V and 2 bases at J, with 11 bases between the two ends. This CDR3 has 15 residues. The CDR3 sequence: CASSLVVNWQETQYF. In DNA, the CDR3 is TGTGCCAGCAGCTTAGTTGTGAACTGGCAAGAGACCCAGTACTTC.

This clonotype was detected only a few times. This rearrangement joins TRBV11-2 to TRBJ2-1; weak D call: TRBD1 (5 bases). CDR1 and CDR2 from the germline V gene are SGHAT and FQNNGV. This CDR3 spans 17 amino acids. Trimming removed 2 bases from V and 1 base from J, with 15 bases in between. As DNA, the CDR3 is TGTGCCAGCAGCTTATGGTCCAGGGCCCTATCCTACAATGAGCAGTTCTTC. This sequence encodes CASSLWSRALSYNEQFF. The whole variable domain, remainder taken from reference TRBV11-2 and TRBJ2-1, is EAGVAQSPRYKIIEKRQSVAFWCNPISGHATLYWYQQILGQGPKLLIQFQNNGVVDDSQLPKDRFSAERLKGVDSTLKIQPAKLEDSAVYLCASSLWSRALSYNEQFFGPGTRLTVL.

The gene calls are TRBV7-2 and TRBJ1-5; weak D call: TRBD1 (5 bases). Trimming cost V 0 bases and J 7 bases, with 19 bases left between them. Germline CDR1 reads SGHTA; CDR2 reads FQGNSA. CDR3 length equals 17 residues. In nucleotides, the CDR3 is TGTGCCAGCAGCTTAGCGCGGTCAGGGTTTTCTAACCAGCCCCAGCATTTT. Translated: CASSLARSGFSNQPQHF.